This T cell receptor beta chain comes out of a study of cytomegalovirus exposure and HLA in healthy donors. The study's findings and limits: What a later analysis showed was that several of the most significant clusters appeared linked to common viral pathogens.

Germline values: CDR1 LNHDA, CDR2 SQIVND (reference sequence). The V and J ends lost 7 bases and 3 bases, in that order; junction bases with no gene match: 8. The CDR3 consists of 15 residues. Only a few counts were recorded for this clone. What it recognizes is unknown. 60 Vbeta and 13 Jbeta primers were used in PCR. Assay: immunoSEQ multiplex PCR; the TCRdb copy retains only in-frame clones and omits some. The sample yields 100,000 to 150,000 clones, 65% to 75% seen once. The chain couples TRBV19 to TRBJ2-2; 7 nucleotides line up with TRBD1. Sequencing was performed on PBMCs. The sequence derives from a woman aged 50 to 60 in good health and CMV-seropositive. As DNA, the CDR3 is TGTGCCAGTAACCCCACAGGGGTCCACACCGGGGAGCTGTTTTTT. This encodes CASNPTGVHTGELFF.